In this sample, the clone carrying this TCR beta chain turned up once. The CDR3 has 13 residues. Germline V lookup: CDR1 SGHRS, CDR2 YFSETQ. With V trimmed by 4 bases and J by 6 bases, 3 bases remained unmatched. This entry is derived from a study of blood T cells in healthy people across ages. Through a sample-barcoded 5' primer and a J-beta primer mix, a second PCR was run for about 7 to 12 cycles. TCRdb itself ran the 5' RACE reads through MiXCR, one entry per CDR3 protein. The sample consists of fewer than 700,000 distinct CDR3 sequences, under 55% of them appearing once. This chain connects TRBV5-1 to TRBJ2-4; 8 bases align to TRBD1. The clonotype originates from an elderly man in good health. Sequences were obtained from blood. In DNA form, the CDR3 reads TGCGCCAGCAGCCCAGGACAGGGAAACATTCAGTACTTC. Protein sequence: CASSPGQGNIQYF. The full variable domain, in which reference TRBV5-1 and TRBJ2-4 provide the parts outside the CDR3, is KAGVTQTPRYLIKTRGQQVTLSCSPISGHRSVSWYQQTPGQGLQFLFEYFSETQRNKGNFPGRFSGRQFSNSRSEMNVSTLELGDSALYLCASSPGQGNIQYFGAGTRLSVL.